This T cell receptor beta chain was identified in a study of blood T cell repertoires in COVID-19. Study-level information: Samples taken during acute and convalescent COVID-19 were collected in the United States, Italy and Spain. In each case, the material was cDNA or gDNA derived from T cells, B-cell-depleted T cells, or PBMCs.

CDR1 is MNHEY, CDR2 SVGAGI, per germline. This CDR3 has 15 amino acids. The V segment lost 6 bases and the J segment 0 bases; nucleotides outside the gene matches: 3. As originally analysed: Estimation of nucleated cell counts was performed using reference gene primer amplification. Produced via immunoSEQ multiplex PCR; TCRdb's table is partial and in-frame only. That table is the source of V, J and clone size, and D and trimming were worked out from the DNA. Of 80,000 to 100,000 clones listed, just under 80% are singletons. The sequenced material came from peripheral blood. This TCR came from a human donor in a cohort sampled during active COVID-19. The chain carries TRBV6-5 and TRBJ2-7; 12 bases line up with TRBD2. For the CDR3, the DNA is TGTGCCAGCAGGCTAGCGGGGGGGAGCTCCTACGAGCAGTACTTC. It is translated as CASRLAGGSSYEQYF.